One and the same sample provided the 11 T cell receptor beta chains below, sequenced in a study of blood T cells in healthy people across ages. A second PCR, run for about 7 to 11 cycles, used a sample-barcoded 5' primer plus a J-beta primer mix. Using its own MiXCR run on the 5' RACE reads, TCRdb lists one record per CDR3 protein. There are 550,000 to 650,000 distinct CDR3 sequences in the sample; about 26% occur only once, and 3% to 4% lies in the top ten. This same sample was also part of a study on T cells of mothers and their children.

Sequenced: blood. The receptors derive from a boy under 10 years old in good health.

This clonotype has ten or more counts. CDR3 amino acids: CASSFTPTGIQETQYF. CDR3 nucleotides: TGTGCCAGCAGCTTCACACCGACAGGAATCCAAGAGACCCAGTACTTC. V and J are TRBV7-9 and TRBJ2-5; possibly TRBD1 for D (6 bases). Germline V gene data show CDR1 as SEHNR and CDR2 as FQNEAQ (reference sequence). The V and J ends lost 3 bases and 1 base respectively, with 15 bases between them. There are 16 residues in the CDR3. Based on the CDR3 plus reference TRBV7-9 and TRBJ2-5, the full variable domain is DTGVSQNPRHKITKRGQNVTFRCDPISEHNRLYWYRQTLGQGPEFLTYFQNEAQLEKSRLLSDRFSAERPKGSFSTLEIQRTEQGDSAMYLCASSFTPTGIQETQYFGPGTRLLVL.

This clonotype came up a few times. The genes are TRBV6-5 and TRBJ2-1; D is undetermined. With the DNA end fitting TRBJ2-5 better, the J assignment may be wrong. This CDR3 is built from 15 residues. The V gene's germline CDR1 is MNHEY and CDR2 SVGAGI. The CDR3 is CASSYARTQTETQYF. As DNA, the CDR3 is TGTGCCAGCAGTTACGCCCGGACGCAAACGGAGACCCAGTACTTC.

This clonotype has a handful of counts. This chain joins TRBV5-5 and TRBJ2-2; D is unclear. V was shortened by 1 base and J by 4 bases, with 14 bases between the two germline ends. CDR1 and CDR2 (germline): SGHKS, YYEKEE (reference sequence). This CDR3 spans 16 amino acids. The CDR3: CASSLRRVGRTGELFF. The CDR3 bases are TGTGCCAGCAGCTTGAGGCGCGTCGGACGCACCGGGGAGCTGTTTTTT.

This clonotype was counted only a few times. The chain couples TRBV3-1 to TRBJ1-2; D not resolved. The CDR3 contains 16 residues. Trimming removed 4 bases at V and 2 bases at J, with 17 bases between. In germline, CDR1 is LGHDT, CDR2 YNNKEL (reference sequence). CDR3 protein: CASSRLDGTRNYGYTF. The DNA for the CDR3 is TGTGCCAGCAGCCGCCTGGATGGCACCCGAAACTATGGCTACACCTTC.

This clonotype was seen a few times. The chain couples TRBV20-1 to TRBJ2-2, with 7 positions matching TRBD1. The V and J ends lost 3 bases and 0 bases, in that order; junction bases with no gene match: 7. Germline V lookup: CDR1 DFQATT, CDR2 SNEGSKA (reference sequence). The CDR3 totals 16 residues. The CDR3 region is CSASLPGGSNTGELFF. The CDR3 DNA reads TGCAGTGCTAGTCTACCAGGGGGTTCGAACACCGGGGAGCTGTTTTTT.

J is TRBJ2-5 and V is TRBV12-3 or TRBV12-4; D might be TRBD1 (6 bases). The V and J ends lost 7 bases and 2 bases respectively, with 8 bases between them. This CDR3 is built from 12 residues. As DNA, the CDR3 is TGTGCCAGCAACACAGGGCAAGAGACCCAGTACTTC. This sequence encodes CASNTGQETQYF.

This clonotype has a handful of counts. V usage is TRBV5-4 and J usage is TRBJ2-3; D not certain. The CDR3 extends over 16 amino acids. Trimming cost V 4 bases and J 6 bases, with 21 bases left between them. Germline CDR1 is SGHNT and CDR2 is YYREEE (reference sequence). This CDR3 reads CASSRAIESTTDTQYF. The DNA for the CDR3 is TGTGCCAGCAGCAGAGCCATCGAAAGCACAACGGATACGCAGTATTTT.

The rearrangement links TRBV3-1 to TRBJ2-1, with 8 bases lining up with TRBD1. The V and J ends lost 4 bases and 0 bases, in that order; junction bases with no gene match: 8. This CDR3 region has 17 residues. In germline, CDR1 is LGHDT, CDR2 YNNKEL (reference sequence). In nucleotides, the CDR3 is TGTGCCAGCAGCCTTCTCCGGACAGGGAGCTCCTACAATGAGCAGTTCTTC. This sequence encodes CASSLLRTGSSYNEQFF.

The chain carries TRBV21-1 and TRBJ2-1. Gene TRBJ2-7 matches the end of the DNA better, so the J call may be wrong. TRBV21-1 is a pseudogene. The CDR3 is 13 residues long. The CDR3 nucleotides are TGTGCCAGCAGCAAAGTGTTGGGCTACGAGCAGTACTTC. Translated: CASSKVLGYEQYF.

The table lists this clonotype with many counts. The gene calls are TRBV20-1 and TRBJ1-2; the match to TRBD1 covers 7 bases. J gave up 4 bases and V 5 bases, and 10 bases lay outside the gene matches. Per the germline V gene, CDR1 is DFQATT and CDR2 is SNEGSKA (reference sequence). The CDR3 runs to 14 residues. CDR3 amino acids: CSALPRDSPYGYTF. Written as DNA, the CDR3 is TGCAGTGCTCTTCCCCGGGACAGTCCCTATGGCTACACCTTC.

This clonotype was seen only a few times. The rearrangement uses TRBV6-5 and TRBJ2-5, with no clear D. Germline V gives CDR1 MNHEY, CDR2 SVGAGI. The CDR3 totals 15 residues. Trimming removed 0 bases at V and 1 base at J, with 9 bases between. The CDR3 nucleotides read TGTGCCAGCAGTTACTCTTGGCGGATCCAAGAGACCCAGTACTTC. It is translated as CASSYSWRIQETQYF.